What follows are 17 T cell receptor beta chains derived from one specimen sequenced in a study of shared clonotypes between healthy human individuals. Repertoires were generated with immunoSEQ multiplex PCR, while TCRdb's copy carries only in-frame clones and drops some. This table has some 2,500,000 clones, 93% appearing once. Sequencing was carried out using naive CD4+ T cells from PBMCs. Described subset: CD45RA+ positively selected. The receptors shown here come from a man aged 18 to 30 in good health. Some clones in this sample may be carry-over from other donors' samples.

The chain uses TRBV11-2 and TRBJ2-7; possibly TRBD2 for D (5 bases). CDR1 and CDR2 (germline): SGHAT, FQNNGV. The ends were cut back, 1 base at V and 7 bases at J, with 8 bases in the middle. The CDR3 runs 12 residues. The DNA for the CDR3 is TGTGCCAGCAGCTTAGGCCCGGGGGAGCAGTACTTC. Its translation is CASSLGPGEQYF.

The CDR3 region has the DNA TGTGCCAGCAGTTCCCAGAGTCGGTCTACGCAGTATTTT. It translates to CASSSQSRSTQYF. J is TRBJ2-3 and V is TRBV6-5; D is undetermined. The CDR3 has 13 amino acids. Germline CDR1 and CDR2: MNHEY and SVGAGI. Between the trimmed V and J ends, which lost 4 bases and 8 bases, there was a span of 13 bases.

The chain combines TRBV28 with TRBJ2-1; 14 bases are shared with TRBD2. Germline loops: CDR1 MDHEN, CDR2 SYDVKM. There are 18 residues in the CDR3. V shed 6 bases, J shed 4 bases, and the junction held 11 bases outside the gene matches. The CDR3 sequence: CASSPGLAGVSGYNEQFF. In DNA form, the CDR3 reads TGTGCCAGCAGCCCGGGACTAGCGGGAGTTTCGGGGTACAATGAGCAGTTCTTC.

The rearrangement joins TRBV19 to TRBJ1-5, with D uncertain. Germline CDR1 reads LNHDA; CDR2 reads SQIVND (reference sequence). There are 18 residues in the CDR3. The germline V and J ends were trimmed by 8 bases and 1 base, with 24 bases remaining between them. The CDR3 bases are TGTGCCAGTGGGTCTACTCTAGTTTCGCGTGGGAGCAATCAGCCCCAGCATTTT. Translated, it gives CASGSTLVSRGSNQPQHF.

In DNA form, the CDR3 reads TGTGCCAGCAGTTATGACAGTACGACCGGGGAGCTGTTTTTT. Its protein is CASSYDSTTGELFF. The chain joins TRBV6-6 to TRBJ2-2; D is possibly TRBD1 (5 bases). The CDR3 is 14 amino acids. Germline values: CDR1 MNHNY, CDR2 SVGAGI (reference sequence). With 3 bases removed from V and 5 bases from J, the gap between germline ends came to 10 bases.

J is TRBJ1-2 and V is TRBV7-2; D is possibly TRBD1 (5 bases). The CDR3 has 15 residues. In germline, CDR1 is SGHTA, CDR2 FQGNSA. With 5 bases removed from V and 4 bases from J, the gap between germline ends came to 17 bases. For the CDR3, the DNA is TGTGCCAGCAGCCAAGGAGGGGCCGGAGGCTATGGCTACACCTTC. Translation: CASSQGGAGGYGYTF.

Turning to this clone: Other DNA sequences in the sample encode the same CDR3. The CDR3 loop is CASSGGSTDTQYF. The CDR3 DNA follows: TGCGCCAGCAGTGGTGGGAGCACAGATACGCAGTATTTT. The rearrangement uses TRBV5-1 and TRBJ2-3; D is uncertain. V was trimmed by 5 bases and J by 0 bases, leaving 7 bases between them. This CDR3 region has 13 residues. Germline-derived CDR1 and CDR2 are SGHRS and YFSETQ.

The CDR3 is CASSRQDPDSYNEQFF. Written as DNA, the CDR3 is TGCGCCAGCAGCCGCCAAGATCCTGATAGTTACAATGAGCAGTTCTTC. The J gene is TRBJ2-1, the V gene TRBV5-1; no definite D call. The CDR3 consists of 16 residues. Per the germline V gene, CDR1 is SGHRS and CDR2 is YFSETQ. The ends were cut back, 4 bases at V and 4 bases at J, with 18 bases in the middle.

V gene TRBV4-2 combines with J gene TRBJ2-2, with D unclear. The CDR3 consists of 13 residues. V shed 4 bases and J shed 3 bases, with 6 bases lying between them. Germline loops: CDR1 LGHNA, CDR2 YNFKEQ. The CDR3 nucleotides read TGTGCCAGCAGCCTAGACCACACCGGGGAGCTGTTTTTT. It is translated as CASSLDHTGELFF.

The chain links TRBV6-6 to TRBJ2-7; possible D gene TRBD1, 7 bases. The V end was cut by 7 bases, the J end by 2 bases, with 15 bases between. The CDR3 sequence is 14 residues long. Germline V gene lookup returns CDR1 MNHNY and CDR2 SVGAGI (reference sequence). The CDR3 DNA reads as TGTGCCAGCACCTGGGGGGACAGACCCTACGAGCAGTACTTC. The encoded protein is CASTWGDRPYEQYF.

This sequence joins TRBV5-4 and TRBJ2-2; D is undetermined. This CDR3 contains 13 residues. CDR1 is SGHNT and CDR2 is YYREEE in the germline V gene (reference sequence). The germline V and J ends were trimmed by 8 bases and 1 base, with 9 bases remaining between them. CDR3 nucleotides: TGTGCCAGAACAGACCGGAACACCGGGGAGCTGTTTTTT. Translation: CARTDRNTGELFF.

The J gene is TRBJ1-2, the V gene TRBV5-1; 7 bases map to TRBD1. Germline trimming cut 4 bases from V and 8 bases from J; bases unmatched to any gene: 17. The germline CDR1 and CDR2 sequences are SGHRS and YFSETQ. The CDR3 contains 16 residues. For the CDR3, the DNA is TGCGCCAGCAGCCCGACCTTACAGACAGGGATGTGGGGCTACACCTTC. It translates to CASSPTLQTGMWGYTF.

The rearrangement links TRBV7-9 to TRBJ2-3, with D tentatively TRBD2 (6 bases). V dropped 4 bases and J dropped 3 bases, with 14 bases sitting between them. Germline CDR1 is SEHNR and CDR2 is FQNEAQ (reference sequence). The CDR3 is 15 residues long. The CDR3 DNA is TGTGCCAGCAGCTATACTAGCTCCGGAACAGATACGCAGTATTTT. This codes for CASSYTSSGTDTQYF.

This chain joins TRBV30 and TRBJ2-7; 7 nucleotides agree with TRBD1. The CDR3 length is 12 residues. Germline V gene data show CDR1 as GTSNPN and CDR2 as SVGIG (reference sequence). The junction had 6 bases not matched to a gene; V was cut back by 8 bases and J by 2 bases. The CDR3 DNA is TGTGCCGGAGCCGGGACAGCCTACGAGCAGTACTTC. Translating it yields CAGAGTAYEQYF.

This clone occurred once. Within the sample, other DNA sequences also encode this same CDR3. The genes are TRBV7-3 and TRBJ2-3; 11 positions agree with TRBD2. The trim removed 4 bases at V and 0 bases at J, leaving 3 bases unmatched. Germline V lookup: CDR1 SGHTA, CDR2 FQGTGA. The length of the CDR3 is 16 residues. The CDR3 spells CASSSGTSGSTDTQYF. The CDR3 DNA reads TGTGCCAGCAGCTCAGGGACTAGCGGAAGCACAGATACGCAGTATTTT.

The chain combines TRBV18 with TRBJ1-2; possible D gene TRBD1, 6 bases. V lost 2 bases and J lost 5, with 15 bases in between. Germline V gene sequence: CDR1 KGHSH, CDR2 LQKENI. The CDR3 covers 15 residues. The DNA for the CDR3 is TGTGCCAGCTCACCAGACCGGACAGTGTCTTATGGCTACACCTTC. The encoded protein is CASSPDRTVSYGYTF.

This chain links TRBV28 with TRBJ2-7; TRBD2 aligns across 7 bases. The CDR3 has 13 amino acids. CDR1 is MDHEN and CDR2 is SYDVKM in the germline V gene. V gave up 11 bases and J gave up 4 bases; unmatched junction bases: 11. CDR3 residues: CAGRLAEIYEQYF. As DNA, the CDR3 is TGTGCCGGCCGACTAGCAGAAATATACGAGCAGTACTTC.